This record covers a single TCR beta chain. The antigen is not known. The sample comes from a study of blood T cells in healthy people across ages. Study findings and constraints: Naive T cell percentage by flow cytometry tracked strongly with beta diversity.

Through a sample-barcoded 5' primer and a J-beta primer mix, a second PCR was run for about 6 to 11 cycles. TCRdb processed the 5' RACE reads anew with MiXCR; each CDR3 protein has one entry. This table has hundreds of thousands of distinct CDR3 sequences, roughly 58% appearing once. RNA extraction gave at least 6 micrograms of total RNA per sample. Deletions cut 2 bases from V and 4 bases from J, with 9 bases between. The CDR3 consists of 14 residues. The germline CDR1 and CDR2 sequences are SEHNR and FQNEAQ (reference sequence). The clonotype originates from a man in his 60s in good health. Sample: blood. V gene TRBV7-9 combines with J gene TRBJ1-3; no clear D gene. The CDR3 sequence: CASSLLTTGNTIYF. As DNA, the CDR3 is TGTGCCAGCAGCTTACTGACAACCGGAAACACCATATATTTT.